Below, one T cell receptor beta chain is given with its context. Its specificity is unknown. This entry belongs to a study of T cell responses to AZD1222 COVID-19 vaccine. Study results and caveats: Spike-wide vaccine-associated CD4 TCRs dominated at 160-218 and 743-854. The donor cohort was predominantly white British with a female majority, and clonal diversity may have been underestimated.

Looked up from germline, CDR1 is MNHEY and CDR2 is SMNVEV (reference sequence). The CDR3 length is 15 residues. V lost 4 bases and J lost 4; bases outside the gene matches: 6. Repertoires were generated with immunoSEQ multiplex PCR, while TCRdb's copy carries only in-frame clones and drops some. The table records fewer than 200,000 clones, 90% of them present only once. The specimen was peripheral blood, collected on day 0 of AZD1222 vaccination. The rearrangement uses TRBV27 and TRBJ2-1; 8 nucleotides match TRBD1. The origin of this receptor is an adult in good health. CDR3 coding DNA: TGTGCCAGCAGTTCACGAGGACAGGGATACAATGAGCAGTTCTTC. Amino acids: CASSSRGQGYNEQFF.